This is a list of T cell receptor beta chains from one sample in a study of T cell responses to AZD1222 COVID-19 vaccine. The data were produced by immunoSEQ multiplex PCR, yet TCRdb's version contains in-frame clones alone and is incomplete. The sample carries more than 50,000 clones, around 92% recorded once. Material: peripheral blood, obtained on day 0 of AZD1222 vaccination. The receptors were sampled from an adult in good health. Both conserved end residues are part of each CDR3. Each record gives: J gene, clone size, D gene, V gene, CDR3 protein, CDR3 DNA. The D gene is left open where the match is weak. Clone size appears in some rows only: once, few, many, or a class for an expanded clone.

TRBJ2-7 | NA | TRBD1 | TRBV7-9 | CASSLDLQGQKYF | TGTGCCAGCAGCTTGGACCTACAGGGGCAAAAGTACTTC
TRBJ2-2 | NA | TRBD2 | TRBV2 | CASSEAESGANTGELFF | TGTGCCAGCAGTGAAGCGGAAAGCGGGGCGAACACCGGGGAGCTGTTTTTT
TRBJ1-3 | NA | NA | TRBV9 | CASSVDVASGNTIYF | TGTGCCAGCAGCGTAGACGTAGCCTCTGGAAACACCATATATTTT
TRBJ1-1 | once | NA | TRBV29-1 | CSAWGRQWDTEAFF | TGCAGCGCATGGGGGCGTCAATGGGACACTGAAGCTTTCTTT
TRBJ1-2 | few | NA | TRBV30 | CAWTTGWRGYTF | TGTGCCTGGACCACAGGGTGGCGCGGCTACACCTTC
TRBJ2-1 | NA | NA | TRBV7-3 | CASSLSDGDEQFF | TGTGCCAGCAGCTTGTCAGACGGGGATGAGCAGTTCTTC
TRBJ2-1 | NA | NA | TRBV7-2 | CASSLVGDPRREQFF | TGTGCCAGCAGCTTAGTGGGGGACCCCCGTCGGGAGCAGTTCTTC
TRBJ1-2 | NA | NA | TRBV28 | CATSYGDYGYTF | TGTGCCACCTCATATGGGGACTATGGCTACACCTTC
TRBJ1-2 | NA | TRBD1 | TRBV10-3 | CAISESGRQGLYGYTF | TGTGCCATCAGTGAGTCGGGCCGACAGGGGCTTTATGGCTACACCTTC
TRBJ2-7 | medium-sized | NA | TRBV7-9 | CASRDSLAYEQYF | TGTGCCAGCCGGGACTCCCTGGCCTACGAGCAGTACTTC
TRBJ2-3 | once | NA | TRBV19 | CASRSGGTDTQYF | TGTGCCAGTAGATCGGGGGGCACAGATACGCAGTATTTT
TRBJ1-4 | NA | TRBD1 | TRBV2 | CASRYRGDNEKLFF | TGTGCCAGCCGATACAGGGGGGATAATGAAAAACTGTTTTTT
TRBJ2-2 | NA | NA | TRBV28 | CASSLADQLYGELFF | TGTGCCAGCAGTCTTGCTGACCAACTATACGGGGAGCTGTTTTTT
TRBJ2-7 | once | NA | TRBV5-1 | CASSLSSVGYEQYF | TGCGCCAGCAGCTTGTCCTCAGTGGGTTACGAGCAGTACTTC
TRBJ2-3 | NA | TRBD2 | TRBV3-1/TRBV3-2 | CASRTGGTQYF | TGTGCCAGCAGGACGGGAGGTACGCAGTATTTT
TRBJ2-1 | NA | NA | TRBV10-3 | CAISDHPGFPDNEQFF | TGTGCCATCAGTGACCACCCGGGGTTTCCGGACAATGAGCAGTTCTTC
TRBJ1-1 | few | NA | TRBV27 | CASRGHMNTEAFF | TGTGCCAGCAGGGGACACATGAACACTGAAGCTTTCTTT
TRBJ2-2 | NA | TRBD2 | TRBV7-9 | CASSSPAGGRTGELFF | TGTGCCAGCAGCTCCCCAGCGGGAGGCCGAACCGGGGAGCTGTTTTTT
TRBJ1-5 | NA | NA | TRBV28 | CASTQRGNQPQHF | TGTGCCAGCACCCAAAGGGGCAATCAGCCCCAGCATTTT
TRBJ2-3 | NA | NA | TRBV6-5 | CASTSDRRGTDTQYF | TGTGCCAGCACATCGGACAGGAGGGGCACAGATACGCAGTATTTT
TRBJ2-2 | NA | TRBD2 | TRBV6-2/TRBV6-3 | CASSFHVMTSGSPGELFF | TGTGCCAGCAGTTTCCACGTTATGACTAGCGGGAGTCCCGGGGAGCTGTTTTTT
TRBJ2-1 | NA | NA | TRBV6-5 | CASSYSGPRRNEQFF | TGTGCCAGCAGTTACTCGGGCCCTCGGAGGAATGAGCAGTTCTTC
TRBJ1-1 | NA | NA | TRBV28 | CASSTTGRLGAFF | TGTGCCAGCAGTACTACAGGGCGCCTGGGGGCTTTCTTT
TRBJ1-4 | NA | NA | TRBV6-5 | CASSSPQGLGEKLFF | TGTGCCAGCTCAAGCCCCCAGGGGCTGGGTGAAAAACTGTTTTTT
TRBJ2-7 | NA | NA | TRBV6-1 | CASSEPPVQGYEQYF | TGTGCCAGCAGTGAGCCCCCCGTACAGGGCTACGAGCAGTACTTC
TRBJ1-5 | NA | NA | TRBV6-5 | CASNGMGHENQPQHF | TGTGCCAGCAATGGAATGGGCCACGAAAATCAGCCCCAGCATTTT
TRBJ1-1 | NA | NA | TRBV18 | CASSPSLGQSPEAFF | TGTGCCAGCTCACCATCTTTGGGTCAGAGCCCTGAAGCTTTCTTT
TRBJ1-4 | NA | NA | TRBV28 | CASSPSQGGEKLFF | TGTGCCAGCAGTCCAAGTCAGGGCGGTGAAAAACTGTTTTTT